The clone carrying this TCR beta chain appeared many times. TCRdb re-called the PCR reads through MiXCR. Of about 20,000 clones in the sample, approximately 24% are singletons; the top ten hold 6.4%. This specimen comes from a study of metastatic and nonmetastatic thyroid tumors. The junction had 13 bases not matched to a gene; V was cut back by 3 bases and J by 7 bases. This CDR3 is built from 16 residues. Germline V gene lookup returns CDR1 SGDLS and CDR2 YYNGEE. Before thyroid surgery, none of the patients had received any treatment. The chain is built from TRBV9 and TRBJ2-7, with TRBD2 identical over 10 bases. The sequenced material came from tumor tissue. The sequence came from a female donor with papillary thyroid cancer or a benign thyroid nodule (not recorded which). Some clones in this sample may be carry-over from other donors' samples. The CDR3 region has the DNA TGTGCCAGCAGCGCCTCCCGGCTAGCGGGAGTTGGGGAGCAGTACTTC. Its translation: CASSASRLAGVGEQYF.